This TCR beta chain is from a study of T cells after yellow fever vaccination. Study-level findings and limits: Most clones from primary vaccination were detected again post-booster (96% CD4, around 90% CD8). The CD4 compartment and the CD8 compartment contained a small share of clonotypes in common.

From the 5' RACE reads, TCRdb called clonotypes with MiXCR, one entry per CDR3 protein. The table includes under 600,000 distinct CDR3 sequences, roughly 12% detected once. About this clonotype itself: Antigen: not known.

Source: PBMCs, taken on the day of the yellow fever booster vaccination. This TCR derives from a man aged 30 to 45 who received the YFV17D yellow fever vaccine.

CDR3 region: CASSQTYDRVSEQYF. The CDR3 coding sequence is TGTGCCAGCAGCCAAACCTACGACAGGGTATCCGAGCAGTACTTC. The chain combines TRBV7-2 with TRBJ2-7; 7 bases map to TRBD1. The CDR3 totals 15 residues. The junction had 13 bases not matched to a gene; V was cut back by 5 bases and J by 6 bases. The germline V gene encodes CDR1 SGHTA and CDR2 FQGNSA.